This T cell receptor beta chain emerged from a study of T cells in Graves' hyperthyroidism and ophthalmopathy (dated by TCRdb to about 2019). About the study as a whole: To identify TCR V-J signatures that set the groups apart, the researchers used a discovery cohort of 100 patients, made up of 40 to 45 with Graves' ophthalmopathy and 57 with stable Graves' hyperthyroidism. Prospective prediction of ophthalmopathy was tested in an independent validation cohort consisting of 18 to 20 hyperthyroidism patients and some 17 patients who later progressed to ophthalmopathy. The 80 to 100 discovery patients were randomly divided into training and test sets at a 7:3 ratio. Thyroid tissue and blood T-cell repertoires from six Graves' hyperthyroidism patients were also compared in the study. After blood sampling, hyperthyroidism patients were treated with methimazole at a starting dose of 30 mg daily, and ophthalmopathy patients were treated with high-dose intravenous methylprednisolone. The paper reports TCR Vbeta CDR3 sequencing of roughly 140 peripheral blood samples: under 45 ophthalmopathy, around 80 hyperthyroidism and some 17 progressor patients. The investigation overall reported the following: A 13 V-J signature model separated ophthalmopathy from stable hyperthyroidism, with 87.88% sensitivity and approximately 81% specificity in cross-validation and 80%/75% in testing. In validation, the model predicted progression to ophthalmopathy with about 71% sensitivity and roughly 75% specificity, a median of around 6.6 months before onset. Sample size was not statistically predetermined, and blinding of investigators to group allocation was not performed. Most expanded thyroid clonotypes (frequency above 0.001) were also found in blood, which suggests that blood repertoires may mirror thyroid immune responses.

Stable Graves' hyperthyroidism was defined as no progression to ophthalmopathy during 18 months of follow-up. Hyperthyroidism patients were newly diagnosed, with disease duration under 2 months, and aged 18 to 65 years. Exclusion was applied to patients with uncontrolled infections, other autoimmune diseases, pregnancy or lactation. Diagnoses were established on the basis of clinical symptoms, serum thyroxine and TRAb, thyroid ultrasound, and orbital computed tomography. Total RNA was extracted with Trizol reagent, and quality was checked on an Agilent 2100 Bioanalyzer. Comment on this clonotype: Its antigen remains unidentified. Qualities for individual bases were not recorded, and no much larger clone is one base off.

From a lookup of the germline V gene (reference sequence), CDR1 and CDR2 are SEHNR and FQNEAQ. The CDR3 numbers 15 residues from cysteine through phenylalanine. CDR3 DNA is the only sequence kept; it has 45 bases, read in frame from the first base. V is clipped by 6 bases and J by 1 base, and the sequence between their germline boundaries is 15 bases long. The TCR beta CDR3 regions were amplified from the RNA transcripts. For the first round of RT-PCR on the TCR CDR3, the HTBI primer set was used together with the Qiagen OneStep RT-PCR kit. A second multiplex PCR round built the libraries, followed by size selection and purification. The libraries were sequenced on an Illumina HiSeq2000 using paired-end 100 bp reads. The study's processing was this. Raw data were processed with SOAPnuke, discarding reads with adapters, uncalled bases, mean Phred below 15, or no exact constant-primer or identifier match. High-quality paired reads were merged using COPE v1.2.5, and each unique nucleotide sequence was defined as a clonotype. MiTCR v1.1 was used to align clonotypes to the IMGT TRBV, TRBD and TRBJ reference segments. The analysis included only V-J combinations with a frequency above 0.0001, which together covered approximately 99% of the repertoires. A TCS score was defined as the ratio between F50 (clonal expansion) and ExV (chaos), using BLOSUM62-based TCRdist between CDR3 peptides within each V-J. Welch's t-statistics and random forest reduced fewer than 550 V-J features to 13, which were used in a naive Bayes classifier (R e1071). TCRdb applied fastp at Q25 and MiXCR to the public reads, then kept only in-frame beta chains. For every CDR3 protein sequence, its rows merge into one entry that carries the most common genes and DNA. The V and J calls were not made by the authors but by TCRdb's processing. The sample table holds hundreds of thousands of distinct CDR3 sequences, of which more than 45% were seen once. The ten largest clones add up to roughly 8.2% of the sample.

Sequenced: peripheral blood or thyroid tissue (not recorded which). The receptor was isolated from a woman under 30 with Graves' hyperthyroidism. Donor details come from another sample of the same person, matched by shared clones. The rearrangement joined TRBV7-9 to TRBJ1-1; TRBD1 is perhaps the D gene, given 6 matching bases. The nucleotide sequence is given as TGTGCCAGCAGACTTCCAGGGGTGGAGAACACTGAAGCTTTCTTT. This encodes CASRLPGVENTEAFF.